The source of this TCR beta chain is a study of T cell responses to AZD1222 COVID-19 vaccine. Study-level points and caveats: Spike-specific TCR repertoires showed rising breadth and depth after two AZD1222 doses. None of the repertoires were sampled until the peak T cell response had passed. The span of vaccine-associated CD4 TCRs extended across spike, with dominance at 160-218 and 743-854.

The analysis combined second doses at about 4 or about 12 weeks. Profiling relied on immunoSEQ multiplex PCR, and the TCRdb table lists in-frame clones only, not all of them. The repertoire holds roughly 120,000 clones, with about 92% as singletons. The CDR3 length is 15 residues. Germline values: CDR1 ENHRY, CDR2 SYGVKD. V shed 0 bases and J shed 7 bases, with 12 bases lying between them. This clone occurred once. Its specificity is unknown. The source was peripheral blood, collected 28 days after the second AZD1222 dose. The rearrangement links TRBV10-3 to TRBJ1-4, with D unresolved. The sequence derives from an adult who received the AZD1222 COVID-19 vaccine. The CDR3 spells CAISESIGSREKLFF. CDR3 nucleotides: TGTGCCATCAGTGAGTCGATCGGTAGTCGTGAAAAACTGTTTTTT.